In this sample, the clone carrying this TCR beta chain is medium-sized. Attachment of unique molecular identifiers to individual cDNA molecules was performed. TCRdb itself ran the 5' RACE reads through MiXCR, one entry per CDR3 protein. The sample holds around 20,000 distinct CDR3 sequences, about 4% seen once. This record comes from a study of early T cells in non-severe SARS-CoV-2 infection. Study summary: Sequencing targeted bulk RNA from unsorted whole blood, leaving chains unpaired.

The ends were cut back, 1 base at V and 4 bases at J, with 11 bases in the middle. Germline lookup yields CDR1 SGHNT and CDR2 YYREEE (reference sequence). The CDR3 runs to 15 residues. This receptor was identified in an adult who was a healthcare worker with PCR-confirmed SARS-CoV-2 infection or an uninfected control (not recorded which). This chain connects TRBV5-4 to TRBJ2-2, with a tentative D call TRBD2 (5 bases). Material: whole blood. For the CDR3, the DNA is TGTGCCAGCAGCTTGACTAGATCCAGCACCGGGGAGCTGTTTTTT. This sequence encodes CASSLTRSSTGELFF.